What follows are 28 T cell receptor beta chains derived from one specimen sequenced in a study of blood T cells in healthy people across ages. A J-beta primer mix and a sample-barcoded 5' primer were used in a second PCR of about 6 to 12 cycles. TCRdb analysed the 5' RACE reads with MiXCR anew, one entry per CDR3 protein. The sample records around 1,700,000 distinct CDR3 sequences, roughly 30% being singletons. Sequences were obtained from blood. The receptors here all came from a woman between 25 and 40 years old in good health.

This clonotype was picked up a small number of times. DNA for the CDR3: TGTGCCAGCAGCCGCGGGGAGGCGGGCGGGGAGCTGTTTTTT. It codes for CASSRGEAGGELFF. The chain is built from TRBV7-3 and TRBJ2-2, with D possibly being TRBD2 (6 bases). Germline V gene data show CDR1 as SGHTA and CDR2 as FQGTGA. The CDR3 runs to 14 residues. The germline V and J ends were trimmed by 5 bases and 7 bases, with 14 bases remaining between them.

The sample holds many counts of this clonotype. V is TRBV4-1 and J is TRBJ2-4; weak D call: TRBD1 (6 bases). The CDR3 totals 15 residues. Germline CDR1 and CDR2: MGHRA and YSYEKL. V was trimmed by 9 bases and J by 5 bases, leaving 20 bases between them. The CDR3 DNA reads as TGCGCCAGTTCTAGGAAGGGGGTCACCGAAAACATTCAGTACTTC. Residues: CASSRKGVTENIQYF.

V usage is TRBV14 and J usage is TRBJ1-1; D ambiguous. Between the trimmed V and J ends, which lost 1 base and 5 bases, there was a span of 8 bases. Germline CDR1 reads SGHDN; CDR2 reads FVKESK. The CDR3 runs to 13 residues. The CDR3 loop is CASSQGFRTEAFF. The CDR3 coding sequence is TGTGCCAGCAGCCAAGGGTTTCGGACTGAAGCTTTCTTT.

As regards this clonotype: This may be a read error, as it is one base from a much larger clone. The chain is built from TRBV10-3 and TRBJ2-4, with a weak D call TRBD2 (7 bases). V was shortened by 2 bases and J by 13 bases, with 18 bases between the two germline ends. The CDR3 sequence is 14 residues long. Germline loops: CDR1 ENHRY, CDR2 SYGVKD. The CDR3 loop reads CAISENGGLNEQYF. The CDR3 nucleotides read TGTGCCATCAGTGAGAACGGGGGGCTGAATGAGCAGTACTTC.

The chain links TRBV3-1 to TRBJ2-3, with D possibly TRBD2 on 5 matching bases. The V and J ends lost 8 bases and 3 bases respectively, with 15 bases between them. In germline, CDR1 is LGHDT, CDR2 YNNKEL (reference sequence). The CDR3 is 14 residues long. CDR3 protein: CASSKNPGTDTQYF. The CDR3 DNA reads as TGTGCCAGCTCAAAAAACCCGGGGACAGATACGCAGTATTTT.

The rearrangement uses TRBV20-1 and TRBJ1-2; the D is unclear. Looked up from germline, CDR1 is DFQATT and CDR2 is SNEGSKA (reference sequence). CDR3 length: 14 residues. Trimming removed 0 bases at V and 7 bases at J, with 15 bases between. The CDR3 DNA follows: TGCAGTGCTAGAGATGGCAGCCATAACCGTGGCTACACCTTC. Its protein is CSARDGSHNRGYTF.

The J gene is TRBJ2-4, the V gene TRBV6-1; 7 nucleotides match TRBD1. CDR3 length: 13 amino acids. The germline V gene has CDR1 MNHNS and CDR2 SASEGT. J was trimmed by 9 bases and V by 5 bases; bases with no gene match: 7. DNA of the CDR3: TGTGCCAGCAGTCCGGGACAGCTGGGCATTCAGTACTTC. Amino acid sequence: CASSPGQLGIQYF.

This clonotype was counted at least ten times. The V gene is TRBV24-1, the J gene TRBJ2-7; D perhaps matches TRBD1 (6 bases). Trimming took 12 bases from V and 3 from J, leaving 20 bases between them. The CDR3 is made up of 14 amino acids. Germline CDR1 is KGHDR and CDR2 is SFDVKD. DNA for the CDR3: TGTGCCCCGCCAGAGGGGGTAGTTTTCTACGAGCAGTACTTC. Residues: CAPPEGVVFYEQYF.

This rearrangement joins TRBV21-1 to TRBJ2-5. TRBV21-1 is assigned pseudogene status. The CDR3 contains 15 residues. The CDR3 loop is CASSDRSCRQETQYF. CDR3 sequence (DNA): TGTGCCAGCAGCGATCGTAGCTGCAGGCAAGAGACCCAGTACTTC.

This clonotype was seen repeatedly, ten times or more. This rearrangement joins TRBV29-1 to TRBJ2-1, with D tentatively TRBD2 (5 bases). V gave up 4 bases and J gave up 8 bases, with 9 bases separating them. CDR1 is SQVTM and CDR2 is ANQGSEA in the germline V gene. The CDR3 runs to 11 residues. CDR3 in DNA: TGCAGCGTTGGGCTGAGGGATGAGCAGTTCTTC. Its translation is CSVGLRDEQFF.

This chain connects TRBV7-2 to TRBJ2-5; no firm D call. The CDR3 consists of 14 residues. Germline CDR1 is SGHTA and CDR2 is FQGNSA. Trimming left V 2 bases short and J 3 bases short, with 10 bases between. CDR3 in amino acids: CASSLPPLKETQYF. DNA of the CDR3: TGTGCCAGCAGCTTACCTCCCCTGAAAGAGACCCAGTACTTC.

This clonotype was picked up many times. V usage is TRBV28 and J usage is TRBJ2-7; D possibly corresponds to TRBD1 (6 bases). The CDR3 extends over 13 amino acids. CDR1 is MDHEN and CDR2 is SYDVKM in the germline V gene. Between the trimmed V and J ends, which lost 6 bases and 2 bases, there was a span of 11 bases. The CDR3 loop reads CASSTGFPYEQYF. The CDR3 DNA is TGTGCCAGCAGCACAGGGTTCCCCTACGAGCAGTACTTC. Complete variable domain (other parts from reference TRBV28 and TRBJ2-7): DVKVTQSSRYLVKRTGEKVFLECVQDMDHENMFWYRQDPGLGLRLIYFSYDVKMKEKGDIPEGYSVSREKKERFSLILESASTNQTSMYLCASSTGFPYEQYFGPGTRLTVT.

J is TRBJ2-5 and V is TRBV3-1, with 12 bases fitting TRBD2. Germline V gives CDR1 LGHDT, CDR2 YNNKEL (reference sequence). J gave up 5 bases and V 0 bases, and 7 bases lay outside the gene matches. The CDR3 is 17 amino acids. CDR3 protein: CASSQDSTSGGGETQYF. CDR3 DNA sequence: TGTGCCAGCAGCCAAGATTCGACTAGCGGGGGCGGGGAGACCCAGTACTTC.

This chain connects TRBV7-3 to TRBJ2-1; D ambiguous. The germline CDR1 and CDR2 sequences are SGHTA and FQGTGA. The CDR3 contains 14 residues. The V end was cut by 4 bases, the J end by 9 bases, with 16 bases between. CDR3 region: CASSSTPDSGEQFF. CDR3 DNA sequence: TGTGCCAGCAGCTCAACGCCTGACTCTGGTGAGCAGTTCTTC.

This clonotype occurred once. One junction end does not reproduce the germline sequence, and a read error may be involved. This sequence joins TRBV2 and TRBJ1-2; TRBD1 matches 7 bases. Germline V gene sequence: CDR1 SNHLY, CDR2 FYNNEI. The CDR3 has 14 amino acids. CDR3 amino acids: CTSGEKGADYGYTF. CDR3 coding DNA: TGTACCAGCGGTGAAAAGGGGGCTGACTATGGCTACACCTTC.

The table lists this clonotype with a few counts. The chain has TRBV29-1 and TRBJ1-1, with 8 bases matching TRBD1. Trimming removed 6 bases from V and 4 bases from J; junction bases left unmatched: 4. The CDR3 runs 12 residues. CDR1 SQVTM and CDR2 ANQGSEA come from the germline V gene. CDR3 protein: CSVDREVTEAFF. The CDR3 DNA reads TGCAGCGTGGACAGGGAGGTCACTGAAGCTTTCTTT.

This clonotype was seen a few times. The CDR3 nucleotides read TGTGCCAGCACCAGAGTCGGGGGATGGCGATCTGAAGCTTTCTTT. Its protein product is CASTRVGGWRSEAFF. This sequence joins TRBV12-3 or TRBV12-4 and TRBJ1-1, with D possibly TRBD1 on 5 matching bases. The V gene lost 7 bases and the J gene lost 6 bases, with 21 bases spanning the gap. The CDR3 has 15 residues.

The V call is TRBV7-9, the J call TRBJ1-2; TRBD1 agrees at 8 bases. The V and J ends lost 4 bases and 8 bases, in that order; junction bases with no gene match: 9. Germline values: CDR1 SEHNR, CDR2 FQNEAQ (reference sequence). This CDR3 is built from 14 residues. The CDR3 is CASSYWTGSRGYTF. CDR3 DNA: TGTGCCAGCAGCTACTGGACAGGGAGTAGGGGCTACACCTTC.

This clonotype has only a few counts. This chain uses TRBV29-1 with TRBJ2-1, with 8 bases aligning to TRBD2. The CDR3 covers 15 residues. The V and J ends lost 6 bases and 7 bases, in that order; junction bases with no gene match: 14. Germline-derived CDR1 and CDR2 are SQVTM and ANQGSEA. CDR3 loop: CSVPGGSGSRNEQFF. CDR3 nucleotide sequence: TGCAGCGTGCCTGGGGGGAGCGGGAGTCGGAATGAGCAGTTCTTC.

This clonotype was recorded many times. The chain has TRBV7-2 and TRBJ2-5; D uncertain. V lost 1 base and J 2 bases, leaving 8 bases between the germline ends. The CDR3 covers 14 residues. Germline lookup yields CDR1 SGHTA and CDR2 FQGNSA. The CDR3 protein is CASSLVAEQETQYF. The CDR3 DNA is TGTGCCAGCAGCTTAGTTGCAGAACAAGAGACCCAGTACTTC.

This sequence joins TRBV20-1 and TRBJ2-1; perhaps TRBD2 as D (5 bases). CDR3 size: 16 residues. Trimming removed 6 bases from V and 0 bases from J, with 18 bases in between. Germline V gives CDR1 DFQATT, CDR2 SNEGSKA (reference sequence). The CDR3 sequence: CSAPDRRRSSYNEQFF. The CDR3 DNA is TGCAGTGCCCCCGACCGGAGGCGGAGCTCCTACAATGAGCAGTTCTTC.

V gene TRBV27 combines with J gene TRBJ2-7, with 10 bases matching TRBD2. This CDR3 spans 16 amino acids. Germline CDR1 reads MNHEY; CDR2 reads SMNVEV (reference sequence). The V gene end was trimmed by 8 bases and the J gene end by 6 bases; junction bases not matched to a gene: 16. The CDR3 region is CASSSRAGGPIPEQYF. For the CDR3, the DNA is TGTGCCAGCTCCTCCAGAGCGGGAGGGCCAATCCCCGAGCAGTACTTC.

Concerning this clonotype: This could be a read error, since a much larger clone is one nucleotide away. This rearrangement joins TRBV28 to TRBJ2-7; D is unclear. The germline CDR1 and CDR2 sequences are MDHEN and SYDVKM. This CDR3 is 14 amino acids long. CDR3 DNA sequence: TGTGCCAGCAGTTTATGGGTTGACTCCTGCGAGCAGTACTTC. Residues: CASSLWVDSCEQYF.

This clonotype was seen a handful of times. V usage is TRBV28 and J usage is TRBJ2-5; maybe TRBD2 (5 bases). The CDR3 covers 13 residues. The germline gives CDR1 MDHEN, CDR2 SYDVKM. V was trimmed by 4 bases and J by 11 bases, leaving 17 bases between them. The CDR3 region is CASSYAPAWEQYF. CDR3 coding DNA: TGTGCCAGCAGTTATGCCCCGGCTTGGGAGCAGTACTTC.

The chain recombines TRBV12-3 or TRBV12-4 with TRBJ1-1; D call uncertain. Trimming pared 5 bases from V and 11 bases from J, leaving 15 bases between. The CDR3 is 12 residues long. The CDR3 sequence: CASSPSLAQAFF. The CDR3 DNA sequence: TGTGCCAGCAGTCCCAGTCTTGCGCAGGCTTTCTTT.

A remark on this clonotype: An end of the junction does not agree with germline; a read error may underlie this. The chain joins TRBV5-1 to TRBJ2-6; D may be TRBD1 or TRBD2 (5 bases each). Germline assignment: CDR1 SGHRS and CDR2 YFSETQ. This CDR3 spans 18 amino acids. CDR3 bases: TGCGCCAGCAGCTTGGAAGGCGGGTTACTCTCTGGGGCCAACGTCCAGACTTTC. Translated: CASSLEGGLLSGANVQTF.

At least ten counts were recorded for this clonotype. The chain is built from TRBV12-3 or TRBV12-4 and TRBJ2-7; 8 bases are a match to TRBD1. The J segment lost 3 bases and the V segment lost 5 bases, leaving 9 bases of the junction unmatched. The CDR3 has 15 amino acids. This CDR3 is CASSLGQGRVYEQYF. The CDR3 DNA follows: TGTGCCAGCAGTCTCGGACAGGGTAGGGTCTACGAGCAGTACTTC.

The CDR3 spells CASSLDWGAKNIQYF. The CDR3 DNA sequence: TGTGCCAGCAGCTTAGATTGGGGCGCCAAAAACATTCAGTACTTC. The chain uses TRBV7-2 and TRBJ2-4, with D possibly matching TRBD1 (5 bases). Per the germline V gene, CDR1 is SGHTA and CDR2 is FQGNSA. This CDR3 comprises 15 residues. V was clipped by 1 base and J by 1 base, with 8 bases between them.